The present T cell receptor (beta chain) was sequenced within a study of cytomegalovirus exposure and HLA in healthy donors. The V gene end was trimmed by 7 bases and the J gene end by 12 bases; junction bases not matched to a gene: 14. CDR1 and CDR2 from the germline V gene are SNHLY and FYNNEI. The CDR3 contains 15 residues. Researchers ran the PCR with 60 Vbeta and 13 Jbeta primers. Sequencing used immunoSEQ multiplex PCR; TCRdb keeps in-frame clones, though not all of them. The table shows 160,000 or so clones, with 65% to 80% occurring only once. Sequenced input: PBMCs. The source of this sequence is a woman between 40 and 55 years old in good health and CMV-seronegative. The gene calls are TRBV2 and TRBJ1-6; 8 positions agree with TRBD1. The CDR3 region is CASMFGQGGPEPLHF. The CDR3 region has the DNA TGTGCCAGCATGTTCGGACAGGGTGGCCCGGAACCCCTCCACTTT.